The clone carrying this T cell receptor (beta chain) occurred many times. As yet, its antigen is unknown. These data are taken from a study of identical twins. Findings of the study overall: With monozygotic twins, out-of-frame TCR alpha sharing exceeded what models estimated.

The germline V and J ends were trimmed by 7 bases and 8 bases, with 8 bases remaining between them. This CDR3 region has 11 residues. Each CDR3 protein is one row after TCRdb ran MiXCR on the 5' RACE reads. The sample yields 750,000 to 950,000 distinct CDR3 sequences, about 12% seen once. These sequences were also reported in another study, on yellow fever vaccine responses in identical twins.

The chain carries TRBV12-3 or TRBV12-4 and TRBJ1-4; D gene uncertain. Input material: PBMCs. The clonotype was recovered from a woman between 18 and 30 years old in good health. CDR3 coding DNA: TGTGCCAGCACCGGCGGAGAAAAACTGTTTTTT. Its protein product is CASTGGEKLFF.